Described below is a single TCR beta chain sequence and its context. Its specificity is not known. The CDR3 consists of 16 residues. The germline gives CDR1 SGHTA, CDR2 FQGNSA. The V and J ends lost 2 bases and 4 bases, in that order; junction bases with no gene match: 9. The PCR used 60 Vbeta and 13 Jbeta primers. The data were produced by immunoSEQ multiplex PCR, yet TCRdb's version contains in-frame clones alone and is incomplete. The sample's table shows roughly 80,000 clones. This specimen belongs to a study of cytomegalovirus exposure and HLA in healthy donors. Study context: From donors who were HLA-typed, an early data release held 80 million or so unique TCRs.

Findings of the study overall: Across donors, presence/absence analyses took sequencing depth to be roughly uniform. TCR beta chain V- and J-gene trimming was linked, in a later analysis, to a missense variant in DCLRE1C. The authors later found TCR association rates varying by HLA locus, with DRB1 most and HLA-C fewest.

The clonotype was recovered from a man over 45 in good health and CMV-seropositive. What was sequenced was PBMCs. The chain couples TRBV7-2 to TRBJ2-5; 8 bases fit TRBD2. CDR3 sequence: CASSLRAGGSPETQYF. Here the CDR3 DNA reads TGTGCCAGCAGCTTAAGGGCGGGGGGAAGTCCAGAGACCCAGTACTTC.